The sequence of this T cell receptor beta chain was determined in a study of blood T cells in healthy people across ages. Notes on the study in general: Unsorted PBMCs prevented conclusive naive versus antigen-experienced comparison. It was held that the diversity estimates obtained from one million T cells were underestimates. Across the age range, TCR beta diversity per million T cells fell in a roughly linear way.

Of note for this clonotype: What it binds is unknown.

Germline CDR1 is SEHNR and CDR2 is FQNEAQ (reference sequence). The ends were cut back, 0 bases at V and 2 bases at J, with 5 bases in the middle. The CDR3 runs to 13 residues. Alongside a J-beta primer mix, a sample-barcoded 5' primer served in a second PCR lasting 7 to 11 cycles. TCRdb analysed the 5' RACE reads with MiXCR anew, one entry per CDR3 protein. The sample records about 670,000 distinct CDR3 sequences, more than 45% being singletons. Investigators took 9.5 to 10 milliliters of peripheral blood from every donor. Sequences were obtained from blood. This chain links TRBV7-9 with TRBJ2-7; D remains ambiguous. This clonotype originated in an elderly woman in good health. CDR3 sequence: CASSLASPYEQYF. As DNA, the CDR3 is TGTGCCAGCAGCTTAGCGAGTCCCTACGAGCAGTACTTC.